This TCR beta chain was sequenced in a study of human T cells and chemical hapten exposure. CDR3 length equals 13 residues. The trim removed 8 bases at V and 0 bases at J, leaving 2 bases unmatched. Germline lookup yields CDR1 MDHEN and CDR2 SYDVKM. Time point given: patch test 1, 2 weeks after DPC sensitization. Treatment in this sample: therapeutic diphenylcyclopropenone sensitization with weekly scalp DPC. As the library was built, unique molecular identifiers were attached to individual cDNA molecules. TCRdb re-called the RACE reads through MiXCR, storing one row per CDR3 protein. The sample shows 60,000 to 80,000 distinct CDR3 sequences, approximately 35% of them seen only once.

The chain couples TRBV28 to TRBJ2-7, with 9 bases that match TRBD2. This TCR was sampled from a man aged 35 to 55 with alopecia areata. Some clones in this sample may be carry-over from other donors' samples. This sample comprised whole blood, obtained in connection with sensitization to the hapten diphenylcyclopropenone (DPC). CDR3 DNA sequence: TGTGCCAGCCTTAGCGGGAGCTCCTACGAGCAGTACTTC. Amino acid sequence: CASLSGSSYEQYF.